What follows is one TCR beta chain and its context. The ends were cut back, 2 bases at V and 5 bases at J, with 13 bases in the middle. CDR1 SGHRS and CDR2 YFSETQ come from the germline V gene. The CDR3 is made up of 15 amino acids. Here immunoSEQ multiplex PCR was the method, and the copy in TCRdb shows in-frame clones only, minus some. The repertoire consists of under 2,500,000 clones, with around 95% occurring once and the leading ten covering approximately 0.13%. The sample originates from a study of shared clonotypes between healthy human individuals. This TCR was sampled from a man aged 18 to 29 in good health. The sequenced material came from naive CD4+ T cells sorted from blood. The subset is: CD45RA+ positively selected. The V gene is TRBV5-1, the J gene TRBJ2-2; D may be TRBD2 (6 bases). Written as DNA, the CDR3 is TGCGCCAGCAGCTTTGAACTAGCCCAAACCGGGGAGCTGTTTTTT. It is translated as CASSFELAQTGELFF.